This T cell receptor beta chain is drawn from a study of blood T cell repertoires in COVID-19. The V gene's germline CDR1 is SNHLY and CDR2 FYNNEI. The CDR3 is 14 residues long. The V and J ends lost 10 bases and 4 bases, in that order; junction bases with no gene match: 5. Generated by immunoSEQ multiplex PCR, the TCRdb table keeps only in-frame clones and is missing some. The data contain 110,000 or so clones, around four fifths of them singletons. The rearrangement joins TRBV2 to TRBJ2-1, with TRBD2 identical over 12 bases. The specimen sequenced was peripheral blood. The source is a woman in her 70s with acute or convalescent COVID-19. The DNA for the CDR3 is TGTGCCACTAGCGGGGGGGCCGTTTACAATGAGCAGTTCTTC. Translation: CATSGGAVYNEQFF.